This T cell receptor beta chain appears in the sequencing data of a study of blood T cell repertoires in COVID-19. Study information: The analysed material was cDNA or gDNA that came from T cells, B-cell-depleted T cells, or PBMCs.

Germline CDR1 and CDR2: SGHRS and YFSETQ. V shed 3 bases and J 9 bases; nucleotides not matched to a gene: 18. The length of the CDR3 is 17 residues. Original processing notes: Counts of nucleated cells, estimated from reference gene primer amplification, were obtained. Sequencing was performed with immunoSEQ multiplex PCR; in TCRdb, only in-frame clones are kept and a portion is missing. V and J calls and clone size come straight from that table; D and trimming were deduced from the DNA. The sample contains approximately 140,000 clones, about 91% of which appear only once. The receptor comes from a human donor in a cohort sampled during active COVID-19. The sequenced material came from peripheral blood. The chain is built from TRBV5-1 and TRBJ2-3; 8 positions agree with TRBD1. In DNA, the CDR3 is TGCGCCAGCAGCTCAGGGGGCGCAACTGGGGCCCAGTCGACGCAGTATTTT. Amino acids: CASSSGGATGAQSTQYF.